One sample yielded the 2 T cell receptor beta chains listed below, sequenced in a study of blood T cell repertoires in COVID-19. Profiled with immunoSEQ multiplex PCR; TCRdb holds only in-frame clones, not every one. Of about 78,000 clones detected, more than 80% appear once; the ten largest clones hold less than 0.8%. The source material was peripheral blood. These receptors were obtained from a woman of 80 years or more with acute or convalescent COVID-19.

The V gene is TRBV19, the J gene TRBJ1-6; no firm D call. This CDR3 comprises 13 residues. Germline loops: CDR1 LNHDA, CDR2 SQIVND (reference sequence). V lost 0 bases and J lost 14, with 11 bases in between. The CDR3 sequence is CASSIDREGTLHF. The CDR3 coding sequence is TGTGCCAGTAGTATAGATCGGGAGGGAACCCTCCACTTT.

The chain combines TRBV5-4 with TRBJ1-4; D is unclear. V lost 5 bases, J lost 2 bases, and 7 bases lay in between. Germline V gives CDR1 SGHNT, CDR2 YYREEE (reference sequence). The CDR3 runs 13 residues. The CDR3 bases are TGTGCCAGCAGGGTAGATACTAATGAAAAACTGTTTTTT. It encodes CASRVDTNEKLFF.